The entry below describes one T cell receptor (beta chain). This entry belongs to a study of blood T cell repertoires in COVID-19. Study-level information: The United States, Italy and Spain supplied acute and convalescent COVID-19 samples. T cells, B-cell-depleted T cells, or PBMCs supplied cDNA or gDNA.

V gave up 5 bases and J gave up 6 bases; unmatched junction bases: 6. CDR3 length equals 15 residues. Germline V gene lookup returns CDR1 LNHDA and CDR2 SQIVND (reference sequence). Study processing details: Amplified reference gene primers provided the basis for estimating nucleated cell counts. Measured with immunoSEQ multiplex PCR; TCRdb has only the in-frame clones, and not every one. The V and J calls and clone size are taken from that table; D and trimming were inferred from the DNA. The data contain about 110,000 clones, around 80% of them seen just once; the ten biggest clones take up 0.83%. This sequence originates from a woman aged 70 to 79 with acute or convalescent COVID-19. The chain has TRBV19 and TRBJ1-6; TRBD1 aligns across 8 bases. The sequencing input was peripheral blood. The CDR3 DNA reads TGTGCCAGTAGTCAGGGGGCACGGGGTAATTCACCCCTCCACTTT. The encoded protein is CASSQGARGNSPLHF.